The rows below give T cell receptor beta chains drawn from one sample of a study of blood T cell repertoires in COVID-19. Clones were read by immunoSEQ multiplex PCR, and TCRdb kept only the in-frame ones, dropping some. Of around 290,000 clones in the sample, nearly 90% were seen once. Sequencing input: PBMCs or T cells enriched from blood (not recorded which). All receptors derive from a woman younger than 45 who had recovered from COVID-19. The CDR3 runs from the conserved cysteine through the conserved F or W. D genes are given only for firm matches. Only part of the rows carry a size: once, few, many, or a class if the clone is expanded.

TRBJ1-2,TRBV7-9,.,TRBD1,CASSWDREPNYGYTF,TGTGCCAGCAGCTGGGACAGGGAACCCAACTATGGCTACACCTTC
TRBJ2-2,TRBV6-2/TRBV6-3,.,.,CASSYSGAPTGELFF,TGTGCCAGCAGTTACTCGGGGGCCCCCACCGGGGAGCTGTTTTTT
TRBJ1-1,TRBV28,.,.,CASSALPRGNTEAFF,TGTGCCAGCAGTGCTCTCCCACGGGGGAACACTGAAGCTTTCTTT
TRBJ1-1,TRBV19,.,TRBD1,CASSLIFGQVGTEAFF,TGTGCCAGTAGCCTCATATTCGGACAGGTTGGCACTGAAGCTTTCTTT
TRBJ1-3,TRBV15,.,.,CATSRDLGANTIYF,TGTGCCACCAGCAGAGATTTAGGGGCAAACACCATATATTTT
TRBJ2-1,TRBV11-3,.,.,CASSLGVGRDSYNEQFF,TGTGCCAGCAGCTTAGGGGTCGGGCGGGACTCCTACAATGAGCAGTTCTTC
TRBJ1-2,TRBV28,.,TRBD1,CASSSRLTGGDYGYTF,TGTGCCAGCAGTTCCAGATTGACAGGGGGCGACTATGGCTACACCTTC
TRBJ1-1,TRBV4-3,.,.,CASSQASRGILVLEAFF,TGCGCCAGCAGCCAAGCATCCCGGGGAATATTGGTTCTTGAAGCTTTCTTT
TRBJ2-6,TRBV29-1,.,.,CSVEAPSGVLTF,TGCAGCGTTGAAGCCCCTTCGGGTGTCCTGACTTTC
TRBJ2-4,TRBV6-1,.,TRBD1,CASSEPLGAGGNIQYF,TGTGCCAGCAGTGAACCCCTCGGGGCAGGGGGAAACATTCAGTACTTC
TRBJ2-3,TRBV7-9,.,TRBD2,CASSFPGLGSGDTQYF,TGTGCCAGCAGCTTCCCGGGACTAGGATCTGGAGATACGCAGTATTTT
TRBJ2-1,TRBV5-1,.,.,CASSPEPGSYNEQFF,TGCGCCAGCAGCCCCGAGCCGGGCTCCTACAATGAGCAGTTCTTC
TRBJ1-5,TRBV28,.,TRBD1,CASSLSSGTGKNHVDQPQHF,TGTGCCAGCAGTTTATCTTCGGGGACAGGGAAAAACCACGTGGATCAGCCCCAGCATTTT
TRBJ2-1,TRBV3-1/TRBV3-2,.,TRBD2,CASSQDLLAGIIPFGEQFF,TGTGCCAGCAGCCAAGATTTGCTAGCGGGAATAATCCCCTTCGGTGAGCAGTTCTTC
TRBJ1-2,TRBV25-1,.,TRBD1,CASSDPATGDDGYTF,TGTGCCAGCAGCGATCCGGCGACAGGGGATGATGGCTACACCTTC
TRBJ1-1,TRBV9,.,.,CASSVSSQVDTEAFF,TGTGCCAGCAGCGTTAGTTCCCAAGTTGACACTGAAGCTTTCTTT
TRBJ1-4,TRBV5-4,.,.,CASSLVPTVFNEKLFF,TGTGCCAGCAGCTTAGTCCCGACAGTCTTTAATGAAAAACTGTTTTTT
TRBJ2-7,TRBV24-1,.,TRBD1,CATEDRGSYEQYF,TGTGCCACAGAGGACAGGGGCTCCTACGAGCAGTACTTC
TRBJ1-5,TRBV28,.,TRBD1,CASSLWTGGGNQPQHF,TGTGCCAGCAGTTTGTGGACAGGGGGGGGCAATCAGCCCCAGCATTTT
TRBJ2-7,TRBV28,.,TRBD1,CASSLIQGARTEQYF,TGTGCCAGCAGCCTCATACAGGGGGCCAGGACCGAGCAGTACTTC
TRBJ2-1,TRBV27,.,TRBD2,CASSLYRLAGDGFNEQFF,TGTGCCAGCAGTTTATACCGACTAGCGGGAGACGGGTTCAATGAGCAGTTCTTC
TRBJ2-1,TRBV9,.,.,CASSPFSRYNEQFF,TGTGCCAGCAGCCCCTTTTCGCGGTACAATGAGCAGTTCTTC
TRBJ1-5,TRBV27,.,TRBD1,CASSFDRGNQPQHF,TGTGCCAGCAGTTTCGACAGGGGGAATCAGCCCCAGCATTTT
TRBJ2-1,TRBV7-8,.,.,CASSVILAGNALGYNEQFF,TGTGCCAGCAGCGTAATACTAGCTGGCAACGCCCTTGGATACAATGAGCAGTTCTTC
TRBJ1-6,TRBV20-1,few,.,CSARENIAFHF,TGCAGTGCTAGAGAAAATATAGCCTTCCACTTT
TRBJ1-2,TRBV3-1/TRBV3-2,.,.,CASSQDGGHLPYGYTF,TGTGCCAGCAGCCAAGATGGGGGACACCTGCCCTATGGCTACACCTTC
TRBJ2-1,TRBV11-3,few,TRBD2,CASSLAGGLNEQFF,TGTGCCAGCAGCTTAGCGGGGGGGCTGAATGAGCAGTTCTTC
TRBJ2-2,TRBV2,.,TRBD2,CASHGLAGPGELFF,TGTGCCAGCCACGGACTAGCGGGGCCCGGGGAGCTGTTTTTT
TRBJ1-2,TRBV7-9,.,.,CASGNLGGGYTF,TGTGCCAGTGGGAACCTGGGAGGAGGCTACACCTTC
TRBJ1-2,TRBV29-1,.,TRBD1,CSVQPRDRANYGYTF,TGCAGCGTGCAACCCCGGGACAGAGCTAACTATGGCTACACCTTC
TRBJ2-7,TRBV19,.,.,CASSVTVSYEQYF,TGTGCCAGTAGTGTAACGGTATCCTACGAGCAGTACTTC
TRBJ1-5,TRBV19,.,.,CASTLTQGNQPQHF,TGTGCCAGTACTCTCACACAGGGAAATCAGCCCCAGCATTTT
TRBJ2-7,TRBV27,.,TRBD2,CASSLSWGTSGYEQYF,TGTGCCAGCAGTTTATCGTGGGGGACTAGCGGCTACGAGCAGTACTTC
TRBJ1-2,TRBV28,.,.,CASTRIGYGYTF,TGTGCCAGCACTAGGATAGGCTATGGCTACACCTTC
TRBJ2-2,TRBV5-1,once,.,CASSLGSQGELFF,TGCGCCAGCAGCTTGGGGTCGCAGGGGGAGCTGTTTTTT
TRBJ1-6,TRBV30,.,.,CAWNGMDDSPLHF,TGTGCCTGGAACGGGATGGATGATTCACCCCTCCACTTT
TRBJ1-2,TRBV9,.,.,CASSVDYDSYGYTF,TGTGCCAGCAGCGTCGATTACGACAGCTATGGCTACACCTTC
TRBJ1-4,TRBV9,.,.,CASSVGGEKNEKLFF,TGTGCCAGCAGCGTAGGGGGGGAGAAAAATGAAAAACTGTTTTTT
TRBJ2-2,TRBV28,.,.,CASSFPSEENTGELFF,TGTGCCAGCAGTTTTCCCAGCGAAGAGAACACCGGGGAGCTGTTTTTT
TRBJ2-1,TRBV25-1,.,.,CASSELQGLSSNEQFF,TGTGCCAGCAGTGAGCTACAGGGTCTTAGTTCGAATGAGCAGTTCTTC
TRBJ2-5,TRBV7-2,few,.,CASSRGGETQYF,TGTGCCAGCAGTAGGGGAGGAGAGACCCAGTACTTC
TRBJ1-4,TRBV11-2,.,.,CASSLMVGGEKLFF,TGTGCCAGCAGCTTAATGGTAGGGGGTGAAAAACTGTTTTTT
TRBJ1-1,TRBV28,.,TRBD1,CASSFPFTGETEAFF,TGTGCCAGCAGTTTTCCTTTCACAGGGGAGACTGAAGCTTTCTTT
TRBJ1-6,TRBV7-2,.,.,CASSLAGAGAIGNSPLHF,TGTGCCAGCAGCTTAGCCGGAGCAGGGGCAATTGGTAATTCACCCCTCCACTTT
TRBJ2-7,TRBV5-6,.,TRBD1,CASSLAVAGGAGEQYF,TGTGCCAGCAGCTTGGCCGTGGCAGGGGGCGCGGGGGAGCAGTACTTC
TRBJ2-7,TRBV7-2,once,TRBD1,CASSLGPSGGLYEQYF,TGTGCCAGCAGCCTAGGGCCGTCAGGGGGCCTCTACGAGCAGTACTTC
TRBJ1-2,TRBV4-3,once,.,CASSQDSTGDYGYTF,TGCGCCAGCAGCCAAGATTCGACAGGTGACTATGGCTACACCTTC
TRBJ2-5,TRBV15,.,TRBD1,CATSNPGQGRETQYF,TGTGCCACCAGCAACCCGGGACAGGGCAGGGAGACCCAGTACTTC
TRBJ1-5,TRBV4-2,.,.,CASSHSAQVDQPQHF,TGTGCCAGCAGCCACTCCGCACAGGTGGATCAGCCCCAGCATTTT
TRBJ1-1,TRBV5-5,.,TRBD1,CASSLEGQGAKAFF,TGTGCCAGCAGCTTGGAGGGACAGGGTGCGAAAGCTTTCTTT
TRBJ1-6,TRBV11-2,.,.,CASSFGQQNSPLHF,TGTGCCAGCAGCTTTGGACAGCAGAATTCACCCCTCCACTTT
TRBJ1-6,TRBV5-4,.,.,CASSPFNSPLHF,TGTGCCAGCAGCCCCTTTAATTCACCCCTCCACTTT
TRBJ1-1,TRBV30,many,.,CAWSVTATFPGAFF,TGTGCCTGGAGTGTAACTGCGACCTTCCCGGGGGCTTTCTTT